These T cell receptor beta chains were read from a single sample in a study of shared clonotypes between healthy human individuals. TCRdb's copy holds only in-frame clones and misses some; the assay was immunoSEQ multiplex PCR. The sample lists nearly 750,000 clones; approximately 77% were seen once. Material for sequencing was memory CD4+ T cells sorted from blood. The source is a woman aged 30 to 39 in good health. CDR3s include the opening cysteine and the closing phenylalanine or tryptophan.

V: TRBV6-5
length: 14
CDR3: CASRRTGDTYGYTF

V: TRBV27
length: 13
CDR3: CASSVAMNTEAFF

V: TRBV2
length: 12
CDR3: CATAGQEKTQYF

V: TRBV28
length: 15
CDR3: CASREELRIGNEQFF

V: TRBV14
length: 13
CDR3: CASSRRAGYEQYF

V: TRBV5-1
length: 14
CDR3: CASSLVPLNEKLFF

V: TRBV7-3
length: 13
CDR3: CASSLTESTEAFF

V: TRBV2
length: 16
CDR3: CASTSPGTTNTGELFF

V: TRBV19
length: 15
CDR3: CASTIGPGSNQPQHF

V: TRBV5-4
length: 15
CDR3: CASSRKVVIADTQYF

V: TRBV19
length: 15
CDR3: CASSTRGLSYNEQFF

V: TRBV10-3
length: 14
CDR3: CAISESTGEETQYF

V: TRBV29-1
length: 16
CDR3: CSVEPGTGRGTGELFF

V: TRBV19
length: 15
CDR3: CASSTSGPPGNTIYF

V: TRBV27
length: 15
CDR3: CASSSREVSGNTIYF

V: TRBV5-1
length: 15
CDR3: CASSLEGLVTGELFF

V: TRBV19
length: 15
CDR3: CASTTMGQRTDTQYF

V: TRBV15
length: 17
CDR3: CATSRDRGAGRLYGYTF

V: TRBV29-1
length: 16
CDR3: CSVLTGLAGRSDTQYF

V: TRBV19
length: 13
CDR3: CASREARATEAFF

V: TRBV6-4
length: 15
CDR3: CASRYGGWNGRTQYF

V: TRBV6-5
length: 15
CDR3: CASSYTPDRSYEQYF

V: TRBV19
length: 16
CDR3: CASSMGEGAARTEAFF

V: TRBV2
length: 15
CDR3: CASSRGPVPYNEQFF

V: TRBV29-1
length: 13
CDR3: CSAGTGGLDTQYF

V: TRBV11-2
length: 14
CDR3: CASSHRDTLDTQYF

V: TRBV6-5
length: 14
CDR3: CASSYLQGPGELFF

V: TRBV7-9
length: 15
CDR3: CASSLGGAELRQQYF